Listed here is a single T cell receptor beta chain. The data were produced by immunoSEQ multiplex PCR, yet TCRdb's version contains in-frame clones alone and is incomplete. The top ten hold 0.65% to 0.9% of the sample, which has approximately 470,000 clones, around 90% seen once. These data originate in a study of blood T cell repertoires in COVID-19. V gave up 0 bases and J gave up 7 bases, with 13 bases separating them. The CDR3 contains 15 residues. The germline gives CDR1 MNHNS, CDR2 SASEGT. The receptor was derived from a woman aged 18-29 years who had recovered from COVID-19. Sequences were obtained from PBMCs or T cells enriched from blood (not recorded which). The chain carries TRBV6-1 and TRBJ1-5; no reliable D call. CDR3 in amino acids: CASSEALYEVQPQHF. In DNA, the CDR3 is TGTGCCAGCAGTGAAGCGCTCTATGAGGTACAGCCCCAGCATTTT.